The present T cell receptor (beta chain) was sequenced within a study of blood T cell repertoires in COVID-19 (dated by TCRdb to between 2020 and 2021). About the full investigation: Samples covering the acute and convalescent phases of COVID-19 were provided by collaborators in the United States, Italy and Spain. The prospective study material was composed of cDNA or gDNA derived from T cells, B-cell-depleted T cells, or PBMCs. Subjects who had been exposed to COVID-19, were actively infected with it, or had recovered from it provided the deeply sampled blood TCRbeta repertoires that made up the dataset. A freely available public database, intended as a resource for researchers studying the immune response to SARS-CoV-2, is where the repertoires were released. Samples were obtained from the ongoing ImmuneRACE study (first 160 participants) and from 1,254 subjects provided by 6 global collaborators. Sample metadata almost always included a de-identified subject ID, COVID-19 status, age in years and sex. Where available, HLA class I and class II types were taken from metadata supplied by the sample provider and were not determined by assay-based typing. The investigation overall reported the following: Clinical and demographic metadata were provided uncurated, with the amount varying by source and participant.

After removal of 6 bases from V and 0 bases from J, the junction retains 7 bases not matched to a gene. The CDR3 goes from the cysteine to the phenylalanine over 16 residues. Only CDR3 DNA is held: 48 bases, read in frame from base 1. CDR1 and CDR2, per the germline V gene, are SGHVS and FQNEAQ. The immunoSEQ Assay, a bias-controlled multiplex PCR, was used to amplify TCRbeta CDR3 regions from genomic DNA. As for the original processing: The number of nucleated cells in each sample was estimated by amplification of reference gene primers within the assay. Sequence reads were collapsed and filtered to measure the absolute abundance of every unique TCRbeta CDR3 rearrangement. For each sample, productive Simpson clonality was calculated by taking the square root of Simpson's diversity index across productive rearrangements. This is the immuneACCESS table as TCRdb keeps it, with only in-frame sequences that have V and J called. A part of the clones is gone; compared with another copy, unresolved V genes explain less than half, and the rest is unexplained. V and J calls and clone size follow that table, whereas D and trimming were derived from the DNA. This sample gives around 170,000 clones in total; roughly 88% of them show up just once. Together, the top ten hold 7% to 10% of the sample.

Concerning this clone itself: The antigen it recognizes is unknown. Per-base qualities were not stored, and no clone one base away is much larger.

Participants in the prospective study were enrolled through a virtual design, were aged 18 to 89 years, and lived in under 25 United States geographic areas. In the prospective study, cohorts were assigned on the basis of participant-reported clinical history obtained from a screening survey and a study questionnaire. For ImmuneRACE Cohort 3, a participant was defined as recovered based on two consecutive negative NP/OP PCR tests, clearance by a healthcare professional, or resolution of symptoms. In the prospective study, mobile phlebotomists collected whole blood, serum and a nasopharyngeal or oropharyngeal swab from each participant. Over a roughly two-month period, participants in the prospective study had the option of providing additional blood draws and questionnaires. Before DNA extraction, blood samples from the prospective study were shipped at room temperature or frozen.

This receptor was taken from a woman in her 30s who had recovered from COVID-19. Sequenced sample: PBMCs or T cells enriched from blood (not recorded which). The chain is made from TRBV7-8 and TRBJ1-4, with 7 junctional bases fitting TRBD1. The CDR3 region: CASRLQGQSTNEKLFF. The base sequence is TGTGCCAGCAGACTACAGGGGCAGTCAACTAATGAAAAACTGTTTTTT.